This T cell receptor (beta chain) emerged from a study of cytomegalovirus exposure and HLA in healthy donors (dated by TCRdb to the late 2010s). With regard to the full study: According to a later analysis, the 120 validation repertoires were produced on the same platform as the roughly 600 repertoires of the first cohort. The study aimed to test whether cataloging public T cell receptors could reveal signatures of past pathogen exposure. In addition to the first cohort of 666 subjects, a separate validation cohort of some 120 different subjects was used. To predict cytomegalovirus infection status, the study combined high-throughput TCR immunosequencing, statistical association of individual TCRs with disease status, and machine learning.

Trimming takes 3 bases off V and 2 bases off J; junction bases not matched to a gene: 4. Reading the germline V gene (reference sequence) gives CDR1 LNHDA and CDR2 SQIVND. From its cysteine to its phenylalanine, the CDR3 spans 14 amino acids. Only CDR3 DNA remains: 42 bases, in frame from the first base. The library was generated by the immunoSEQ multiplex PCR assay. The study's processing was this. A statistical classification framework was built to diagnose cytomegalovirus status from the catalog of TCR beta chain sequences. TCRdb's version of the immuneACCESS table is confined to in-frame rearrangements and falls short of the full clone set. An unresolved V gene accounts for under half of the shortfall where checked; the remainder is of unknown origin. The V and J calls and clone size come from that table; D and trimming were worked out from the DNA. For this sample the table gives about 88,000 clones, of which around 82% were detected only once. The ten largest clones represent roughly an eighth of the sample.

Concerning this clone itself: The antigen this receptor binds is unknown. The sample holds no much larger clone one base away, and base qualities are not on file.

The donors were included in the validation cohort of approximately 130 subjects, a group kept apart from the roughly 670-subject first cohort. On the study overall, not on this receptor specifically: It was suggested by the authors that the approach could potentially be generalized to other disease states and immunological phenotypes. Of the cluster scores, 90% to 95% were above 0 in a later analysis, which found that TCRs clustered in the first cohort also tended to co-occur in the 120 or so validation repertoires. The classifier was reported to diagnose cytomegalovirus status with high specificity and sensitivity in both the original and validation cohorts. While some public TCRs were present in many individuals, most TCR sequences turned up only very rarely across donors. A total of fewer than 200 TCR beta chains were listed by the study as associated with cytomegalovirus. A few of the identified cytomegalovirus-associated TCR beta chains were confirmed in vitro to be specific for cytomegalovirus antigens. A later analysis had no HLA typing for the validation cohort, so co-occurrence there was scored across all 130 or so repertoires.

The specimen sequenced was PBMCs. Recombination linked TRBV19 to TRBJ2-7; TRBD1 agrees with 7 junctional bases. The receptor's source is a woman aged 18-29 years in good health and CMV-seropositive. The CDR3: CASSIQGDPYEQYF. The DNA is TGTGCCAGTAGTATCCAGGGGGACCCCTACGAGCAGTACTTC.